These 19 T cell receptor beta chains share one sample of origin, sequenced in a study of cytomegalovirus exposure and HLA in healthy donors. The PCR contained 60 Vbeta and 13 Jbeta primers. Data came from immunoSEQ multiplex PCR; TCRdb stores just in-frame clones and leaves some out. Among about 120,000 clones listed, more than 15% were seen once. The specimen sequenced was PBMCs. The origin of the receptors is a female donor in good health and CMV-seropositive.

This clone was seen only a few times. The chain links TRBV5-4 to TRBJ1-4, with 9 bases identical to TRBD1. The CDR3 spans 14 residues. V trimming: 4 bases; J trimming: 5 bases; junction bases outside the gene matches: 3. Germline V gene lookup returns CDR1 SGHNT and CDR2 YYREEE (reference sequence). The CDR3 DNA reads TGTGCCAGCAGCCGGGACAGGGTAAATGAAAAACTGTTTTTT. Residues: CASSRDRVNEKLFF.

The chain joins TRBV10-2 to TRBJ2-7; 15 bases map to TRBD2. The junction had 12 bases not matched to a gene; V was cut back by 7 bases and J by 5 bases. Looked up from germline, CDR1 is WSHSY and CDR2 is SAAADI. The CDR3 is 17 residues long. The CDR3 is CASNPGLAGGASDEQYF. DNA of the CDR3: TGCGCCAGCAATCCGGGACTAGCGGGAGGTGCGAGCGACGAGCAGTACTTC.

The J gene is TRBJ1-5, the V gene TRBV19; perhaps TRBD1 as D (6 bases). The CDR3 is 14 amino acids. The V end lost 10 bases, the J end lost 9 bases, and 22 bases lay between the germline ends. Germline V CDR1 and CDR2: LNHDA, SQIVND (reference sequence). The CDR3 DNA is TGTGCCACAAATAACAGGGCAGGTATTCGGCCCCAGCATTTT. This gives the protein CATNNRAGIRPQHF.

The rearrangement links TRBV27 to TRBJ1-1; D possibly corresponds to TRBD1 (5 bases). This CDR3 has 17 amino acids. Germline values: CDR1 MNHEY, CDR2 SMNVEV (reference sequence). Trimming cost V 5 bases and J 1 base, with 20 bases left between them. DNA for the CDR3: TGTGCCAGCAGTGGGAAATGGACATCAGGGTCGAACACTGAAGCTTTCTTT. Protein product: CASSGKWTSGSNTEAFF.

In its sample, this clone was seen a few times. This chain connects TRBV18 to TRBJ2-2; 8 nucleotides match TRBD1. Losses at the gene ends were 3 bases for V and 8 bases for J; bases not matched to a gene: 5. The CDR3 runs 14 residues. Germline V CDR1 and CDR2: KGHSH, LQKENI. CDR3 residues: CASSPQGAAGELFF. In DNA form, the CDR3 reads TGTGCCAGCTCACCTCAGGGGGCGGCGGGGGAGCTGTTTTTT.

The rearrangement links TRBV9 to TRBJ2-5, with TRBD2 matching over 8 bases. CDR3 length equals 14 residues. Germline V CDR1 and CDR2: SGDLS, YYNGEE. V gave up 3 bases and J gave up 4 bases; unmatched junction bases: 5. The CDR3 spells CASSARGGLETQYF. The CDR3 coding sequence is TGTGCCAGCAGCGCACGGGGGGGCCTAGAGACCCAGTACTTC.

This clone has a handful of counts. The genes are TRBV18 and TRBJ2-5; tentative D call: TRBD1 (6 bases). The CDR3 is 14 amino acids. V was cut by 6 bases and J by 2 bases, with 13 bases left in between. Germline CDR1 KGHSH, CDR2 LQKENI. CDR3 residues: CASSRDRWQETQYF. DNA of the CDR3: TGTGCCAGCTCTCGCGACAGGTGGCAAGAGACCCAGTACTTC.

CDR3: CASSRTSAVSYEQYF. CDR3 nucleotide sequence: TGTGCCAGCAGCCGTACTAGCGCTGTCTCCTACGAGCAGTACTTC. V usage is TRBV14 and J usage is TRBJ2-7; 7 positions match TRBD2. There are 15 residues in the CDR3. Germline V gene data show CDR1 as SGHDN and CDR2 as FVKESK. V shed 4 bases, J shed 0 bases, and the junction held 6 bases outside the gene matches.

The chain couples TRBV19 to TRBJ2-1; 7 bases line up with TRBD2. V was pared by 0 bases and J by 2 bases, with 4 bases of the junction left unmatched. Germline V CDR1 and CDR2: LNHDA, SQIVND (reference sequence). CDR3 length equals 16 residues. The CDR3 loop reads CASSIDGRGTYNEQFF. CDR3 nucleotides: TGTGCCAGTAGTATAGACGGGCGGGGGACCTACAATGAGCAGTTCTTC.

In its sample, this clone was seen a few times. This rearrangement joins TRBV6-5 to TRBJ1-6, with unresolved D. The germline CDR1 and CDR2 sequences are MNHEY and SVGAGI. The CDR3 spans 15 residues. The V end was cut by 3 bases, the J end by 6 bases, with 12 bases between. The CDR3 reads CASSYYSILNSPLHF. Written as DNA, the CDR3 is TGTGCCAGCAGTTATTACAGTATTCTTAATTCACCCCTCCACTTT.

This clone was seen a handful of times. This chain connects TRBV5-1 to TRBJ2-3; 7 nucleotides line up with TRBD2. The CDR3 sequence is 16 residues long. Per the germline V gene, CDR1 is SGHRS and CDR2 is YFSETQ. The ends lost 3 bases at V and 0 bases at J; junction bases unmatched: 7. CDR3 bases: TGCGCCAGCAGCTACATAGCGGGTACAAGCACAGATACGCAGTATTTT. It codes for CASSYIAGTSTDTQYF.

J is TRBJ2-5 and V is TRBV30, with 8 bases aligning to TRBD1. The end of the DNA fits TRBJ2-7 better, so the J call may be wrong. CDR3 size: 14 residues. Germline lookup yields CDR1 GTSNPN and CDR2 SVGIG (reference sequence). The CDR3 spells CAWSVTQGANEQYF. In DNA, the CDR3 is TGTGCCTGGAGTGTAACCCAGGGGGCGAACGAGCAGTACTTC.

V gene TRBV6-5 combines with J gene TRBJ1-4, with D uncertain. The germline V and J ends were trimmed by 6 bases and 0 bases, with 8 bases remaining between them. CDR3 length equals 14 residues. Germline CDR1 and CDR2: MNHEY and SVGAGI. The CDR3 nucleotides read TGTGCCAGCAGAGGACTGGCAACTAATGAAAAACTGTTTTTT. Translation: CASRGLATNEKLFF.

This clone came up a few times. The chain has TRBV15 and TRBJ2-1; 11 nucleotides line up with TRBD2. Germline trimming cut 2 bases from V and 6 bases from J; bases unmatched to any gene: 9. Germline loops: CDR1 LNHNV, CDR2 YYDKDF (reference sequence). CDR3 length: 17 residues. CDR3 nucleotides: TGTGCCACCAGCAGATCGACCATAGCGGGAGGGGCCAATGAGCAGTTCTTC. Its protein product is CATSRSTIAGGANEQFF.

Only a few counts were recorded for this clone. The chain carries TRBV2 and TRBJ2-1; TRBD2 is a possible D gene (5 bases). Germline values: CDR1 SNHLY, CDR2 FYNNEI. Trimming stripped 7 bases from V and 6 bases from J, with 13 bases between. This CDR3 region has 13 residues. The DNA for the CDR3 is TGTGCCAGCACTTTTGAGGGAATCAATGAGCAGTTCTTC. Residues: CASTFEGINEQFF.

This rearrangement joins TRBV21-1 to TRBJ2-7; the table calls TRBD2, which could not be checked here. TRBV21-1 is a documented pseudogene. This CDR3 has 15 amino acids. CDR3 nucleotides: TGTGCCAGCAGCGAAATCGCGGGGGGTTCCTACGAGCAGTACTTC. Translated, it gives CASSEIAGGSYEQYF.

V gene TRBV28 combines with J gene TRBJ2-1; D gene unclear. With 4 bases removed from V and 4 bases from J, the gap between germline ends came to 8 bases. CDR1 and CDR2 from the germline V gene are MDHEN and SYDVKM. The CDR3 consists of 13 residues. The CDR3 reads CASSWSRYNEQFF. The CDR3 region has the DNA TGTGCCAGCAGTTGGTCTAGATACAATGAGCAGTTCTTC.

This clone was picked up a small number of times. The chain links TRBV29-1 to TRBJ1-1, with 9 bases that match TRBD1. V shed 7 bases and J 1 base; nucleotides not matched to a gene: 7. The length of the CDR3 is 14 residues. Per germline, CDR1 SQVTM and CDR2 ANQGSEA. CDR3 amino acids: CSAEDRGSNTEAFF. In DNA, the CDR3 is TGCAGCGCTGAGGACAGGGGATCGAACACTGAAGCTTTCTTT.

This chain joins TRBV5-1 and TRBJ2-4, with 7 nucleotides matching TRBD2. The germline V gene has CDR1 SGHRS and CDR2 YFSETQ. The junction had 6 bases not matched to a gene; V was cut back by 2 bases and J by 7 bases. The CDR3 length is 14 residues. Written as DNA, the CDR3 is TGCGCCAGCAGCTTATGGAGGGAGGGCAACATTCAGTACTTC. It encodes CASSLWREGNIQYF.